This paragraph covers one T cell receptor beta chain sequence. The antigen is undetermined. These data belong to a study of T cell responses to AZD1222 COVID-19 vaccine. The data were produced by immunoSEQ multiplex PCR, yet TCRdb's version contains in-frame clones alone and is incomplete. This sample has some 120,000 clones, with 84% found just once. Study observations and caveats: Once two AZD1222 doses were given, Spike-specific TCR breadth and depth went up.

V lost 3 bases and J 5 bases, leaving 10 bases between the germline ends. Per germline, CDR1 SGHTA and CDR2 FQGNSA. The CDR3 spans 13 residues. The chain couples TRBV7-2 to TRBJ2-5; TRBD2 might be the D (6 bases). The TCR comes from an adult who received the AZD1222 COVID-19 vaccine. The material was peripheral blood, obtained 28 days after the second AZD1222 dose. The CDR3 reads CASSFGGGETQYF. CDR3 coding DNA: TGTGCCAGCAGCTTCGGGGGTGGGGAGACCCAGTACTTC.